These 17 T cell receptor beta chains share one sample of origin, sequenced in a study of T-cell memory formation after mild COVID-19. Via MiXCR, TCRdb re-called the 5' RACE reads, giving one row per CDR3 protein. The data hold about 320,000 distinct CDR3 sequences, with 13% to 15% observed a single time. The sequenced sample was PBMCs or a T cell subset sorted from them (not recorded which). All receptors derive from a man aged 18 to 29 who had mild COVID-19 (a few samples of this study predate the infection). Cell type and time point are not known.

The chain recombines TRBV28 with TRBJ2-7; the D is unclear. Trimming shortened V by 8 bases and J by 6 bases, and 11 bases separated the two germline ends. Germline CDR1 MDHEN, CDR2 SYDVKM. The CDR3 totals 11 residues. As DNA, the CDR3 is TGTGCCAGCGGCCACACTGGCGAGCAGTACTTC. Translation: CASGHTGEQYF. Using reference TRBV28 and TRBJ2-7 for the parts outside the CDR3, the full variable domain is DVKVTQSSRYLVKRTGEKVFLECVQDMDHENMFWYRQDPGLGLRLIYFSYDVKMKEKGDIPEGYSVSREKKERFSLILESASTNQTSMYLCASGHTGEQYFGPGTRLTVT.

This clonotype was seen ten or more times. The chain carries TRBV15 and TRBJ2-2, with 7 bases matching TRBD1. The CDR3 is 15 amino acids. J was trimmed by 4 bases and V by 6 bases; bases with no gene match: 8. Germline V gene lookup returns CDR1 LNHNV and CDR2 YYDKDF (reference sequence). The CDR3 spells CATRIQGFPTGELFF. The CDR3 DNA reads TGTGCCACCAGAATACAGGGGTTCCCCACCGGGGAGCTGTTTTTT.

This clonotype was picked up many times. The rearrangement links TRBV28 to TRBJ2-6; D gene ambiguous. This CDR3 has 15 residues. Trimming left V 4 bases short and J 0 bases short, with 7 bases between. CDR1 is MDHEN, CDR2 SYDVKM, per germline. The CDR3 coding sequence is TGTGCCAGCAGTTCCTCGGGCTCTGGGGCCAACGTCCTGACTTTC. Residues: CASSSSGSGANVLTF.

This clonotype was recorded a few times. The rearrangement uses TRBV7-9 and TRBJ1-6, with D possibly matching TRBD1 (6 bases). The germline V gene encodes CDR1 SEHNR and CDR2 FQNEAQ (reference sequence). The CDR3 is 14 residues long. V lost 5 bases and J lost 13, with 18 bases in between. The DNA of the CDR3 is TGTGCCAGCAGCGGGGGCCATGTTGCAGGGCCCCTCCACTTT. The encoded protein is CASSGGHVAGPLHF.

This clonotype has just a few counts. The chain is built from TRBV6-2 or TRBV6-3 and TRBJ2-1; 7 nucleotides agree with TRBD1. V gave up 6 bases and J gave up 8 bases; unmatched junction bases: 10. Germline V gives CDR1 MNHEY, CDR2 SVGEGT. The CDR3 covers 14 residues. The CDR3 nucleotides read TGTGCCAGCAGATACACAGGGGAGAGCGATGAGCAGTTCTTC. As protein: CASRYTGESDEQFF.

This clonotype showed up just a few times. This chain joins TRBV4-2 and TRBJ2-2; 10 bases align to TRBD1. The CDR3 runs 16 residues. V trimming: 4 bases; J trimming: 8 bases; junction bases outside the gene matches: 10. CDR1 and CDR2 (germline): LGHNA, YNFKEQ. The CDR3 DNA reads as TGTGCCAGCAGCCTTTCGGGACAGGGGACGTCGGGGGAGCTGTTTTTT. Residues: CASSLSGQGTSGELFF.

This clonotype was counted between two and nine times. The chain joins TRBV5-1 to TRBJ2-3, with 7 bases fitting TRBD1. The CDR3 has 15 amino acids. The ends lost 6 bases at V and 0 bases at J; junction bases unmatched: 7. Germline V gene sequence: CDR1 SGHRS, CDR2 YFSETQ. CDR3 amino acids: CASTKGTESTDTQYF. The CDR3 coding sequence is TGCGCCAGCACAAAGGGGACAGAAAGCACAGATACGCAGTATTTT. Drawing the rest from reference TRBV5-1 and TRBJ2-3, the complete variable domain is KAGVTQTPRYLIKTRGQQVTLSCSPISGHRSVSWYQQTPGQGLQFLFEYFSETQRNKGNFPGRFSGRQFSNSRSEMNVSTLELGDSALYLCASTKGTESTDTQYFGPGTRLTVL.

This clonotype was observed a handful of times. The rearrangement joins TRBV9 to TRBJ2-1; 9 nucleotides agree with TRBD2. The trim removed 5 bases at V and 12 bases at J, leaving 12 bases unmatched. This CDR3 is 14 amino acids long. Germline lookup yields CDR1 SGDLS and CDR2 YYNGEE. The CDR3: CASSAGGTNIAQFF. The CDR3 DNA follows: TGTGCCAGCAGTGCGGGGGGGACGAATATAGCGCAGTTCTTC.

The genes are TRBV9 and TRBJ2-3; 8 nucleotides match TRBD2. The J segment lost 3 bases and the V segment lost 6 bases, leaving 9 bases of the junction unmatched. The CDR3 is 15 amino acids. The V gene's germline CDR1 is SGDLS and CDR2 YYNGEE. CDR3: CASNPGTRWTDTQYF. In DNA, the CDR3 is TGTGCCAGCAACCCCGGGACTAGGTGGACAGATACGCAGTATTTT.

CDR3 region: CASSTVKSGYTF. The CDR3 coding sequence is TGTGCCAGCAGTACAGTCAAGTCTGGCTACACCTTC. This chain connects TRBV28 to TRBJ1-2; D is unresolved. Germline-derived CDR1 and CDR2 are MDHEN and SYDVKM. V dropped 5 bases and J dropped 7 bases, with 11 bases sitting between them. The CDR3 extends over 12 amino acids.

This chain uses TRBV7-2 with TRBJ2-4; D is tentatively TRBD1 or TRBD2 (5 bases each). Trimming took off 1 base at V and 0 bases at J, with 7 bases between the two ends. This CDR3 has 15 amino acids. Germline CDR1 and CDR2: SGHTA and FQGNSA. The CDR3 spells CASSLGGIAKNIQYF. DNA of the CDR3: TGTGCCAGCAGCTTAGGGGGGATAGCCAAAAACATTCAGTACTTC.

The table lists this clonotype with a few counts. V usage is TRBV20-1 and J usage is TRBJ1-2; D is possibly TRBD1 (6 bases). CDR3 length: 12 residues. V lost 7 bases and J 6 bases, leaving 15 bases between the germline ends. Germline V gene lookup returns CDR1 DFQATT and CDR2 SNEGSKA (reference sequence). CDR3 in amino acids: CSGLQGGDGYTF. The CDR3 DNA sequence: TGCAGTGGGCTACAGGGAGGCGATGGCTACACCTTC.

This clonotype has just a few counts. CDR3 amino acids: CASSQAFPGGELFF. DNA of the CDR3: TGTGCCAGCAGCCAAGCATTCCCGGGCGGGGAGCTGTTTTTT. V usage is TRBV3-2 and J usage is TRBJ2-2; the table assigns TRBD1, which was not confirmed against the DNA. TRBV3-2 is a pseudogene. CDR3 length: 14 amino acids.

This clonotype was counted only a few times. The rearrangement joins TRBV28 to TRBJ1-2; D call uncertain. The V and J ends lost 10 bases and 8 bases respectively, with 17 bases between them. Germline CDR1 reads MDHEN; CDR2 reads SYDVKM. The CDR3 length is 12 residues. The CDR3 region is CAITASTGGYTF. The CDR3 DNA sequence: TGTGCCATCACAGCATCCACGGGGGGCTACACCTTC.

As DNA, the CDR3 is TGCGCCAGCAGCTTTACGGGGGGCGCATACTATGGCTACACCTTC. Translated: CASSFTGGAYYGYTF. V and J are TRBV5-1 and TRBJ1-2, with D perhaps matching TRBD1 (6 bases). V lost 2 bases, J lost 3 bases, and 14 bases lay in between. Germline V lookup: CDR1 SGHRS, CDR2 YFSETQ. The length of the CDR3 is 15 residues.

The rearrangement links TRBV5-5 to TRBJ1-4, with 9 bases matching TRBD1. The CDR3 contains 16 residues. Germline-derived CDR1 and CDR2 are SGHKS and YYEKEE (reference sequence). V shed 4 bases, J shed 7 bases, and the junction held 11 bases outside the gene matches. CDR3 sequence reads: CASSLLTGGKGEKLFF. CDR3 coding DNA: TGTGCCAGCAGCCTCCTTACAGGGGGCAAGGGTGAAAAACTGTTTTTT.

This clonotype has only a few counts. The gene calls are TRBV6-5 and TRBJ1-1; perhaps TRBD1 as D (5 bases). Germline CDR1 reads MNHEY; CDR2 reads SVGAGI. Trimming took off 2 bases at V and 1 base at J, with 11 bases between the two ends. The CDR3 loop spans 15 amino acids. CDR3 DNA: TGTGCCAGCAGTTACGGCGGAGGGGCGAACACTGAAGCTTTCTTT. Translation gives CASSYGGGANTEAFF.